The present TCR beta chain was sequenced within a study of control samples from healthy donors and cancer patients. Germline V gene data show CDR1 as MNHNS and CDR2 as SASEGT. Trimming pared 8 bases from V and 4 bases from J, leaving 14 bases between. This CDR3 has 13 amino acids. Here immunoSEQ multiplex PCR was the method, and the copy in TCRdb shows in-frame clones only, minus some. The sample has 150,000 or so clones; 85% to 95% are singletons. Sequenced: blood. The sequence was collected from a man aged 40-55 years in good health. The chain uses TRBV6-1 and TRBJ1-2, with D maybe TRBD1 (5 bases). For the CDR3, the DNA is TGTGCCAGCGGAAAGACAGCCTCCTATGGCTACACCTTC. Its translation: CASGKTASYGYTF.